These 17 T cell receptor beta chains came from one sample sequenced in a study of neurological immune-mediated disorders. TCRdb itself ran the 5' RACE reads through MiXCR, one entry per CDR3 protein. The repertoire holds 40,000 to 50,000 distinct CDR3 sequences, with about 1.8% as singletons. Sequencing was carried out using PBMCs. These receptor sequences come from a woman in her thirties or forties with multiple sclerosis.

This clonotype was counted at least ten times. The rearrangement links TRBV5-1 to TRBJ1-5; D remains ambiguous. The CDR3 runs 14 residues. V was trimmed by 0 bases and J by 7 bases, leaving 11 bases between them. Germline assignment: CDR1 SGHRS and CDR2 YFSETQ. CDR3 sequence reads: CASSLGLGSQPQHF. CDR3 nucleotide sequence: TGCGCCAGCAGCTTGGGTTTAGGAAGCCAGCCCCAGCATTTT.

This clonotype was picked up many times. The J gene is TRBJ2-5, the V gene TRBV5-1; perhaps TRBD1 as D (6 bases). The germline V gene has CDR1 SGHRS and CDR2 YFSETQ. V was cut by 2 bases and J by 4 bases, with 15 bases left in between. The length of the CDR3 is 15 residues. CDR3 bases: TGCGCCAGCAGCTTCGGACAGAGCTTAGGAGAGACCCAGTACTTC. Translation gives CASSFGQSLGETQYF.

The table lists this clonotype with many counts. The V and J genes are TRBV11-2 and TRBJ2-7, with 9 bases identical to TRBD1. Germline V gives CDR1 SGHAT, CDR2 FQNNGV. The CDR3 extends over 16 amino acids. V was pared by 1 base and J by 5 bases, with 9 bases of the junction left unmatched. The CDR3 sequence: CASSLVPGTGNHEQYF. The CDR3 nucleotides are TGTGCCAGCAGCTTAGTACCCGGGACAGGGAACCACGAGCAGTACTTC.

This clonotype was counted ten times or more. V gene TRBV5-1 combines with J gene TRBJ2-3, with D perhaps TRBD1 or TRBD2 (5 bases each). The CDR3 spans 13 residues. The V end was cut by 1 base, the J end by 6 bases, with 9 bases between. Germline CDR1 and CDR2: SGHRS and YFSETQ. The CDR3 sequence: CASSLWGSDTQYF. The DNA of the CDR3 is TGCGCCAGCAGCTTGTGGGGGTCGGATACGCAGTATTTT.

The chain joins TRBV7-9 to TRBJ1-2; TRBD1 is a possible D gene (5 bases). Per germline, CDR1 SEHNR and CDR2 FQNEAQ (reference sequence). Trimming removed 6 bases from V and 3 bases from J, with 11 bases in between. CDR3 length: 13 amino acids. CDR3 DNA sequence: TGTGCCAGCAGTCCACAGGACTACTATGGCTACACCTTC. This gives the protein CASSPQDYYGYTF. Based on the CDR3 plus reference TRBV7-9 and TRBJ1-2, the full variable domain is DTGVSQNPRHKITKRGQNVTFRCDPISEHNRLYWYRQTLGQGPEFLTYFQNEAQLEKSRLLSDRFSAERPKGSFSTLEIQRTEQGDSAMYLCASSPQDYYGYTFGSGTRLTVV.

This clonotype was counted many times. The CDR3 DNA sequence: TGCGCCAGCAGCTTGAGACCGAGGAGCACAGATACGCAGTATTTT. Its translation is CASSLRPRSTDTQYF. The gene calls are TRBV5-1 and TRBJ2-3; no reliable D call. Trimming stripped 1 base from V and 0 bases from J, with 9 bases between. Germline assignment: CDR1 SGHRS and CDR2 YFSETQ. The CDR3 has 15 residues.

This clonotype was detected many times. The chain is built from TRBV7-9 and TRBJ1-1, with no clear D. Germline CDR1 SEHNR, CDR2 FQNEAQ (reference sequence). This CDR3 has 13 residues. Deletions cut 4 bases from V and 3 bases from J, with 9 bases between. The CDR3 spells CASSYDPDTEAFF. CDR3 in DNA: TGTGCCAGCAGCTATGACCCGGACACTGAAGCTTTCTTT.

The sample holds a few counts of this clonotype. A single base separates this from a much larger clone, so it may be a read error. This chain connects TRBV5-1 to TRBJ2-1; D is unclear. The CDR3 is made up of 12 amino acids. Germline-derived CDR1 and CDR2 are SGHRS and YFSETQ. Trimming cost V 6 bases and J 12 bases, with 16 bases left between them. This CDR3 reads CASMADGYAQFF. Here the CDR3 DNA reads TGCGCCAGCATGGCCGACGGATATGCGCAGTTCTTC.

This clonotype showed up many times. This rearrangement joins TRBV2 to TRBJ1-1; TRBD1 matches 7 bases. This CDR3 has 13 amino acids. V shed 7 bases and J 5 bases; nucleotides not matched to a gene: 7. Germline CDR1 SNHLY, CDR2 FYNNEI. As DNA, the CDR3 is TGTGCCAGCACCTCACAGGGGAGGACTGAAGCTTTCTTT. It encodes CASTSQGRTEAFF.

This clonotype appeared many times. The CDR3 DNA follows: TGCGCCAGCAGCTCCGCAGGGGAAACGGATGGCTACACCTTC. It codes for CASSSAGETDGYTF. The chain joins TRBV5-1 to TRBJ1-2, with D tentatively TRBD1 (6 bases). CDR1 and CDR2 (germline): SGHRS, YFSETQ. CDR3 length: 14 residues. The V end lost 3 bases, the J end lost 6 bases, and 15 bases lay between the germline ends.

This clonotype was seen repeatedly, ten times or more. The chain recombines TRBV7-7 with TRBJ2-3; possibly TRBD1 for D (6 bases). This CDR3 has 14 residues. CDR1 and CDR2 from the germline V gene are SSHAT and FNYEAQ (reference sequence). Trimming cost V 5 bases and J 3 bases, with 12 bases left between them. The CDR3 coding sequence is TGTGCCAGCAGCCCACAGGGAAATACAGATACGCAGTATTTT. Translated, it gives CASSPQGNTDTQYF.

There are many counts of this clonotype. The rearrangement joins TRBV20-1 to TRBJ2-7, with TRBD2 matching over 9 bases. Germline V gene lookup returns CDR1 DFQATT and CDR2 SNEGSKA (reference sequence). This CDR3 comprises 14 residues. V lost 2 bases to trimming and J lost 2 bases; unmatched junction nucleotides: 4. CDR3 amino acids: CSARQGGGAYEQYF. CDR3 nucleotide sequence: TGCAGTGCTAGACAGGGCGGGGGGGCCTACGAGCAGTACTTC.

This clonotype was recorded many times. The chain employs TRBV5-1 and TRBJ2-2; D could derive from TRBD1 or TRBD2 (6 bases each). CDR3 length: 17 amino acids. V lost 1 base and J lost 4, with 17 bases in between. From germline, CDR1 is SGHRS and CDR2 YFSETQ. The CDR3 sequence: CASSLFVGGQATGELFF. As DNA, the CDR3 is TGCGCCAGCAGCTTGTTTGTGGGGGGCCAGGCCACCGGGGAGCTGTTTTTT.

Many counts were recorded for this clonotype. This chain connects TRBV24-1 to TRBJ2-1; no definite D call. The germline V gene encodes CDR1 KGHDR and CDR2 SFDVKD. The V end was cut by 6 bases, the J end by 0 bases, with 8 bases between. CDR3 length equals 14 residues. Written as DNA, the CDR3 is TGTGCCACCAGTAAGGCAGGCTCCTACAATGAGCAGTTCTTC. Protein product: CATSKAGSYNEQFF.

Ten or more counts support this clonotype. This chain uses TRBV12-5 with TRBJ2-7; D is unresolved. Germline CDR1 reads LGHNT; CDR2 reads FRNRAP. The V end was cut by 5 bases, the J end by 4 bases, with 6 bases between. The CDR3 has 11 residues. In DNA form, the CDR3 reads TGTGCTAGTGGTACGAATTACGAGCAGTACTTC. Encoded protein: CASGTNYEQYF.

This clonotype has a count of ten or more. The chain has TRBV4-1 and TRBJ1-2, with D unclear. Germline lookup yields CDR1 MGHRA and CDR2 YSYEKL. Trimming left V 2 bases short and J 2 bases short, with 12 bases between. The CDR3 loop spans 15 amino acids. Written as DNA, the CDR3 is TGCGCCAGCAGCCAAATTGGGTCTCAAAACTATGGCTACACCTTC. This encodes CASSQIGSQNYGYTF.

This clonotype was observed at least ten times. CDR3 protein: CSARGGGNQPQHF. DNA of the CDR3: TGCAGTGCTAGAGGGGGGGGGAATCAGCCCCAGCATTTT. The V gene is TRBV20-1, the J gene TRBJ1-5, with TRBD1 as a possible D gene (5 bases). The germline gives CDR1 DFQATT, CDR2 SNEGSKA (reference sequence). This CDR3 spans 13 amino acids. V was trimmed by 1 base and J by 4 bases, leaving 8 bases between them.